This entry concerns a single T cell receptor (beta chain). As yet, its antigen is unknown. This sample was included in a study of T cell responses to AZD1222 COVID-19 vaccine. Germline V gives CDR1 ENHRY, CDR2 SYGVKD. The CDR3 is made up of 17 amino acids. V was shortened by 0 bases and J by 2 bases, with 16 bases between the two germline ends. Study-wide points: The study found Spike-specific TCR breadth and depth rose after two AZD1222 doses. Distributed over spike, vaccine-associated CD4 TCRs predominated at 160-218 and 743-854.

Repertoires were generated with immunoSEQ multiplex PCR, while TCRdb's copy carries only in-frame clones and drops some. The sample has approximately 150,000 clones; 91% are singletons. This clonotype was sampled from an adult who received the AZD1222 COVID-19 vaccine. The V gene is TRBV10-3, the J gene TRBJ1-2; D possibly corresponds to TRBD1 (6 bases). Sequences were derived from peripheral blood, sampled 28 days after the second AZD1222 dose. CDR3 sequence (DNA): TGTGCCATCAGTGAGTCCCGCGTGGGGGGCGGGAACTATGGCTACACCTTC. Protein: CAISESRVGGGNYGYTF.